The clone carrying this T cell receptor (beta chain) appeared a single time. The antigen is not known. Only in-frame clones appear in the TCRdb table, and some are missing; sequencing was by immunoSEQ multiplex PCR. The sample lists 100,000 or so clones, about 86% occurring once. Looked up from germline, CDR1 is MNHEY and CDR2 is SMNVEV (reference sequence). The CDR3 contains 15 residues. The junction had 4 bases not matched to a gene; V was cut back by 5 bases and J by 1 base. The data are from a study of T cell responses to AZD1222 COVID-19 vaccine. Study results and limitations: Spike-specific TCR breadth rose after two AZD1222 doses, and depth rose as well. Baseline seropositives among AZD1222 recipients totaled only five or six. In a largely white British group with more females than males, clonal diversity was possibly underestimated.

J is TRBJ2-7 and V is TRBV27, with 11 bases aligning to TRBD2. Sequences were derived from peripheral blood, sampled on day 0 of AZD1222 vaccination. This TCR came from an adult in good health. The CDR3 nucleotides are TGTGCCAGCAGTGCCGGGACTAGCGGATCCTACGAGCAGTACTTC. Encoded protein: CASSAGTSGSYEQYF.